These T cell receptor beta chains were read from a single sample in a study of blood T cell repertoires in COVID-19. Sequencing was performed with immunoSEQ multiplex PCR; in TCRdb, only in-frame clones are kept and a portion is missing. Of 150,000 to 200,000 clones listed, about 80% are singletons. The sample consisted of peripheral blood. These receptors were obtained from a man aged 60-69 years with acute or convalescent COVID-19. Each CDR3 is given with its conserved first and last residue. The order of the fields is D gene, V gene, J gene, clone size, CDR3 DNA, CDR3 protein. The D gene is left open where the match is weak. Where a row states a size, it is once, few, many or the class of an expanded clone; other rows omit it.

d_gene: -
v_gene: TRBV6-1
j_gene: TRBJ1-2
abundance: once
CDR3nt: TGTGCCAGCAGTGGAACAGGGATGGGGGCCTATGGCTACACCTTC
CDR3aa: CASSGTGMGAYGYTF

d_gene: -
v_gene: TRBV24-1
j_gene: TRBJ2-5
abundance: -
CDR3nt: TGTGCCACCAGTGGCCTAGCCGAGACCCAGTACTTC
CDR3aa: CATSGLAETQYF

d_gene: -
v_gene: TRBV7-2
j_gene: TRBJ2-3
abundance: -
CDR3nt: TGTGCCAGCAGCCCCTGGGGCGCGAGAGATACGCAGTATTTT
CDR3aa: CASSPWGARDTQYF

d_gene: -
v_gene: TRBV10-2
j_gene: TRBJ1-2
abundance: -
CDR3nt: TGCGCCAGCAGTGATCCAGCGAACTATGGCTACACCTTC
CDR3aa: CASSDPANYGYTF

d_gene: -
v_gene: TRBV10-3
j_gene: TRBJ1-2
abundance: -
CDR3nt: TGTGCCATCAGGCAGGGGAAGAACTATGGCTACACCTTC
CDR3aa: CAIRQGKNYGYTF

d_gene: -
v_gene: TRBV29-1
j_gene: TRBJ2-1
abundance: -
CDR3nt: TGCAGCGTTGCGAAGAGGATAGCCTACAATGAGCAGTTCTTC
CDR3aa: CSVAKRIAYNEQFF

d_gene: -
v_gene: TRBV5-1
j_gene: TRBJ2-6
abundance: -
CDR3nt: TGCGCCAGCAGTCTCTGGACAGAGGATTACTCTGGGGCCAACGTCCTGACTTTC
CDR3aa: CASSLWTEDYSGANVLTF

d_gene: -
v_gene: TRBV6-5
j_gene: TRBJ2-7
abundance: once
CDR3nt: TGTGCCAGCAGTTACGGGCAGAGATACGAGCAGTACTTC
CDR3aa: CASSYGQRYEQYF

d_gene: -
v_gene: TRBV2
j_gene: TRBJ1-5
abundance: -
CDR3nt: TGTGCCAGCAGTCTACAGGGTAGAAACAATCAGCCCCAGCATTTT
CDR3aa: CASSLQGRNNQPQHF

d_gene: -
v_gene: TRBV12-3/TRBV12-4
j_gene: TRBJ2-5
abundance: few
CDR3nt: TGTGCCAGCAGTCGGACAGAGGAGACCCAGTACTTC
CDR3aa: CASSRTEETQYF

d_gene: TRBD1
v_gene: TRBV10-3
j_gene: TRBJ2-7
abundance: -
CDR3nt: TGTGCCATCAGTGAGCAGGGGGCCCGGTACGAGCAGTACTTC
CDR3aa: CAISEQGARYEQYF

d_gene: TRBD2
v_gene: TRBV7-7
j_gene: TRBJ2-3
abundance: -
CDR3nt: TGTGCCAGCTCAGCGGGGGGGCCCGGGGGCACAGATACGCAGTATTTT
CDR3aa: CASSAGGPGGTDTQYF

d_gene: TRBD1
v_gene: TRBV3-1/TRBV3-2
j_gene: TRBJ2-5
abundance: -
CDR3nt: TGTGCCAGCAGCCAAGCTACAGGGGGAGGAGAGACCCAGTACTTC
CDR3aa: CASSQATGGGETQYF

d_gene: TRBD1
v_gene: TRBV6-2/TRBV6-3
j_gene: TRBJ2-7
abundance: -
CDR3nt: TGTGCCAGCAGTGACGGACAGGGAGGCTACGAGCAGTACTTC
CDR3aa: CASSDGQGGYEQYF

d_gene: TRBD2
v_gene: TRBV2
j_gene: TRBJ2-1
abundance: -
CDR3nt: TGTGCCAGCAGTGGACTAGCGGGGGGTACCTACAATGAGCAGTTCTTC
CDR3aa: CASSGLAGGTYNEQFF

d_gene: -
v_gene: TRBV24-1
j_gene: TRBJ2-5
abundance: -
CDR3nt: TGTGCCACCAGTGCGAGTAGCGAGACCCAGTACTTC
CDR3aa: CATSASSETQYF

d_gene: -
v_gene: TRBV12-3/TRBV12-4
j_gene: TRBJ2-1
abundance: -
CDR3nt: TGTGCCAGCAGTTTAGTTCAAGAGGAGCAGTTCTTC
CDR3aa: CASSLVQEEQFF

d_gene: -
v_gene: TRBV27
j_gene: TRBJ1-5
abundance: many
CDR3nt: TGTGCCAGCAGTTGGCAGAACAATCAGCCCCAGCATTTT
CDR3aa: CASSWQNNQPQHF

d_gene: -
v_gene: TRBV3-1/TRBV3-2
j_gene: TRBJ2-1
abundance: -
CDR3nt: TGTGCCAGCAGCCCGGACCGACAGTCCTACAATGAGCAGTTCTTC
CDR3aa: CASSPDRQSYNEQFF

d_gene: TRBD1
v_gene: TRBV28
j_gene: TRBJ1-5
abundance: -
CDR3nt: TGTGCCAGCAGTTCAGAACAGGGGAGGCAGCCCCAGCATTTT
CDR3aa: CASSSEQGRQPQHF

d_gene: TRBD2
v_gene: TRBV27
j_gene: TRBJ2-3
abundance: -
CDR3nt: TGTGCCAGCAGTTCCTTAGCGGGGGACACAGATACGCAGTATTTT
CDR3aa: CASSSLAGDTDTQYF

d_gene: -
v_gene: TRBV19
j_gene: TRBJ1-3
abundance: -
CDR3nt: TGTGCCAGTAGTCCGGGTAGCTCTGGAAACACCATATATTTT
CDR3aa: CASSPGSSGNTIYF

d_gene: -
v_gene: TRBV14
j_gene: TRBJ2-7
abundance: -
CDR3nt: TGTGCCAGCAGCCAAGAAAGGTTCCGGGTGGGAGACGAGCAGTACTTC
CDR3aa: CASSQERFRVGDEQYF

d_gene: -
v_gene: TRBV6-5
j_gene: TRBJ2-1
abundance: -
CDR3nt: TGTGCCAGCAGTTACGGGAGTCCCCTAGTAAGAGAGCAGTTCTTC
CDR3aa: CASSYGSPLVREQFF

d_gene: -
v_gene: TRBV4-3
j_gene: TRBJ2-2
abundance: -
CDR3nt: TGCGCCAGCAGCCAAGAGTCCGGGACGGGAGCTACCGGGGAGCTGTTTTTT
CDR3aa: CASSQESGTGATGELFF

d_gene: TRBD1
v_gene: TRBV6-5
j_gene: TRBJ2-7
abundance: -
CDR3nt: TGTGCCAGCACACAGGGGGGCCTCGAGCAGTACTTC
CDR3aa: CASTQGGLEQYF

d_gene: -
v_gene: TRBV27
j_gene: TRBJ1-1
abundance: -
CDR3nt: TGTGCCAGCAGTTTATCGGCTTACAGGGAACTGAACACTGAAGCTTTCTTT
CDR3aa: CASSLSAYRELNTEAFF

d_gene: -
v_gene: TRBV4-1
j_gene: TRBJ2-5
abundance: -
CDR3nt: TGCGCCAGCAGCCAAGACAGGGTTAGGGTCCAAGAGACCCAGTACTTC
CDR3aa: CASSQDRVRVQETQYF

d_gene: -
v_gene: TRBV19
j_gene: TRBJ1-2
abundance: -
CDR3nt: TGTGCCAGTAGTATGGGGCAGGGACATGAGCGAGGCTACACCTTC
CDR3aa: CASSMGQGHERGYTF

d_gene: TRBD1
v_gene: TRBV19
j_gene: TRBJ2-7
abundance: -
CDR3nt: TGTGCCAGTAGTATAGTTGGACAGGGGCGATACGAGCAGTACTTC
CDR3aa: CASSIVGQGRYEQYF

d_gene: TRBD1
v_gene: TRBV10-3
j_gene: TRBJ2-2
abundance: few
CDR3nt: TGTGCCATCAGCCCACAAGGGACAGGGGACACCGGGGAGCTGTTTTTT
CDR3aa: CAISPQGTGDTGELFF

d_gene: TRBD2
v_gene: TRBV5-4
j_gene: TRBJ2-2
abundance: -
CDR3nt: TGTGCCAGCAGCTTGGAACCTAGCGGGGAAACCGGGGAGCTGTTTTTT
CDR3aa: CASSLEPSGETGELFF

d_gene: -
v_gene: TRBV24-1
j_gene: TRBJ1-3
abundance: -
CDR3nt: TGTGCCACCAGTGACTCAGGGGCCAACTCTGGAAACACCATATATTTT
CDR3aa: CATSDSGANSGNTIYF

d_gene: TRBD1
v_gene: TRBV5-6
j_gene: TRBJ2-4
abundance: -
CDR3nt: TGTGCCAGCAGCATCCGGGACAGGGGAAACATTCAGTACTTC
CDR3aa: CASSIRDRGNIQYF

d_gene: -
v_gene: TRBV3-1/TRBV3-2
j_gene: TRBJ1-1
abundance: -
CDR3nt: TGTGCCAGCAGCCAAGGGGGCTGGGGGCTGAACACTGAAGCTTTCTTT
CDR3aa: CASSQGGWGLNTEAFF

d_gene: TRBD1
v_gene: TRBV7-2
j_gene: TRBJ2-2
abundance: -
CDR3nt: TGTGCCAGCAGCTCCTATAACAGGGGGGACGGGGAGCTGTTTTTT
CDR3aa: CASSSYNRGDGELFF

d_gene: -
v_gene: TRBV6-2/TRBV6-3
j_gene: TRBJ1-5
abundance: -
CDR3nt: TGTGCCAGCAGTTACATTAGCCCCAGCAATCAGCCCCAGCATTTT
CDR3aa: CASSYISPSNQPQHF